This TCR beta chain was sequenced in a study of PD-1 blockade in classical Hodgkin lymphoma. General study points: Complete responders' baseline diversity resembled that of newly diagnosed patients.

On this clone: Its specificity is unknown.

In every patient, relapse followed autologous stem cell transplantation, while exposure to brentuximab vedotin differed. This CDR3 has 14 residues. V lost 1 base and J lost 2, with 8 bases in between. Germline loops: CDR1 SGHVS, CDR2 FQNEAQ. Clones were read by immunoSEQ multiplex PCR, and TCRdb kept only the in-frame ones, dropping some. The profile shows about 40,000 clones, around 88% of them singletons. The sequences come from peripheral blood mononuclear cells (PBMCs), collected before the second cycle of nivolumab. This chain connects TRBV7-8 to TRBJ1-2; D remains ambiguous. This receptor was taken from a human donor with classical Hodgkin lymphoma. CDR3 sequence reads: CASSLGPANYGYTF. The CDR3 DNA reads as TGTGCCAGCAGCTTAGGACCAGCAAACTATGGCTACACCTTC.